This T cell receptor (beta chain) was identified in a study of long-term antiretroviral therapy in people with HIV. Overall study results and limits: Blood sampling spanned 2004 to 2017, possibly under older ART regimens. Pre-ART clonal expansions dominated every time point's repertoire. HIV repertoires covered narrower CDR3 length ranges than controls did.

This clone was detected only once. Antigen specificity is unknown. Runs used v3.0 of the immunoSEQ assay and were done at survey level. Researchers set sequencing to target roughly 40,000-50,000 T-cell genomes per sample. The method was immunoSEQ multiplex PCR; TCRdb's version includes in-frame clones alone and lacks a portion of them. The sample records 25,000 to 30,000 clones, about 82% being singletons. The CDR3 runs to 14 residues. Germline assignment: CDR1 LNHDA and CDR2 SQIVND (reference sequence). The ends were cut back, 10 bases at V and 1 base at J, with 14 bases in the middle. The chain uses TRBV19 and TRBJ2-1; D gene ambiguous. The TCR originated in a man aged 35 to 55 with HIV. This sample comprised unsorted PBMCs, obtained 3 years after starting antiretroviral therapy. The CDR3 nucleotides are TGTGCCACCAGTTCGTACCCGTCCTACAATGAGCAGTTCTTC. This sequence encodes CATSSYPSYNEQFF.